Sequencing of this TCR beta chain was carried out in a study of blood T cell repertoires in COVID-19. Whole-study context: Researchers got acute and convalescent COVID-19 samples from the United States, Italy and Spain.

Authors' processing steps: Estimation of nucleated cell counts relied on the amplification of reference gene primers. TCRdb keeps only in-frame clones here, not all; method: immunoSEQ multiplex PCR. V and J calls plus clone size are reproduced from that table; the DNA served to infer D and trimming. This table has tens of thousands of clones, 90% appearing once. The CDR3 has 14 amino acids. Germline V gene lookup returns CDR1 MDHEN and CDR2 SYDVKM. V lost 1 base and J 5 bases, leaving 11 bases between the germline ends. During active infection, Seattle patients enrolled and were then monitored through disease.

This sequence joins TRBV28 and TRBJ2-5, with a possible D match to TRBD1 (5 bases). This sequence originates from a man younger than 30 with COVID-19, enrolled during active disease. Sequenced input: peripheral blood. The chain's CDR3 is CASSLFGAGETQYF. CDR3 DNA sequence: TGTGCCAGCAGTTTATTTGGGGCCGGGGAGACCCAGTACTTC.